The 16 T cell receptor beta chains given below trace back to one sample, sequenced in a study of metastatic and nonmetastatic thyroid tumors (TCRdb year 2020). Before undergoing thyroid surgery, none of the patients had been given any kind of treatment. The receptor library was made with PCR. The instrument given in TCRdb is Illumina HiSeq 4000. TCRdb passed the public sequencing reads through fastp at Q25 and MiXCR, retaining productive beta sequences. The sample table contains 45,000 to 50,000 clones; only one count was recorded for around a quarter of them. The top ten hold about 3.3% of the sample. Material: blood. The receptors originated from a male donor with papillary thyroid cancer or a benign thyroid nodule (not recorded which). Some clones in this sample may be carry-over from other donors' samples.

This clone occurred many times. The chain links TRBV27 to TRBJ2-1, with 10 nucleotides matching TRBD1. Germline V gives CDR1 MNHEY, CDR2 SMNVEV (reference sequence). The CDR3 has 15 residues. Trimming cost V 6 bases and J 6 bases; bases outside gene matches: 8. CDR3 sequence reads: CASSWDRGTCNEQFF. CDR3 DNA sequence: TGTGCCAGCAGCTGGGACAGGGGCACCTGCAATGAGCAGTTCTTC.

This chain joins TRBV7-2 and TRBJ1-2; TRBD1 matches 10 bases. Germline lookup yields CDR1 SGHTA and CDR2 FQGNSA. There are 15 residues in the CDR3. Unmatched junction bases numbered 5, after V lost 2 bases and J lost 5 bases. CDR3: CASSLTSGQGYGYTF. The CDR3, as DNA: TGTGCCAGCAGCTTAACCTCGGGACAGGGGTATGGCTACACCTTC. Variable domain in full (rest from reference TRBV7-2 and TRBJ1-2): GAGVSQSPSNKVTEKGKDVELRCDPISGHTALYWYRQSLGQGLEFLIYFQGNSAPDKSGLPSDRFSAERTGGSVSTLTIQRTQQEDSAVYLCASSLTSGQGYGYTFGSGTRLTVV.

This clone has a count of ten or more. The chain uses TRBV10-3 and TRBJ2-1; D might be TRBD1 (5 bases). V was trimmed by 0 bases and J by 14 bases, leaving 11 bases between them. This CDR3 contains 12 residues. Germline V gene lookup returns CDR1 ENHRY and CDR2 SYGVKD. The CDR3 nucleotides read TGTGCCATCAGTGAGTCGCAGGACAATGAGTTCTTC. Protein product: CAISESQDNEFF.

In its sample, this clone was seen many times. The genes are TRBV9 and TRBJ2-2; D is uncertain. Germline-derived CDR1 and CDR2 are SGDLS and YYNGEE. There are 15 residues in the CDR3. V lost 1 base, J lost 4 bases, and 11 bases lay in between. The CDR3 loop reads CASSVRLVGTGELFF. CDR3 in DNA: TGTGCCAGCAGCGTACGCCTTGTAGGCACCGGGGAGCTGTTTTTT.

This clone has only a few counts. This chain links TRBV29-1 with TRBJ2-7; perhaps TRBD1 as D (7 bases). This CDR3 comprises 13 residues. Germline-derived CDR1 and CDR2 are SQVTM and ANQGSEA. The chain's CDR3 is CNRSEGAYYEQYF. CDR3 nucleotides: TGCAACCGTTCGGAGGGGGCCTATTACGAGCAGTACTTC.

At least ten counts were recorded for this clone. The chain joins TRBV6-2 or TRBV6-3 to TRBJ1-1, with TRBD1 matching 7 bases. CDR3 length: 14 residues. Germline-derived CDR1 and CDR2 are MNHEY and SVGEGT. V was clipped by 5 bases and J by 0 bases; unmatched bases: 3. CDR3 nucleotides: TGTGCCAGCAGTCTACAGGGGCTGAACACTGAAGCTTTCTTT. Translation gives CASSLQGLNTEAFF.

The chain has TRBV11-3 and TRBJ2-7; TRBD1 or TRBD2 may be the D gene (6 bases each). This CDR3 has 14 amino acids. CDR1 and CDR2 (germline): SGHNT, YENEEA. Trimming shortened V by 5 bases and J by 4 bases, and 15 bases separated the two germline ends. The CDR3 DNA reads TGTGCCAGCAGCCGGCGGGACACCATTTACGAGCAGTACTTC. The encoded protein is CASSRRDTIYEQYF.

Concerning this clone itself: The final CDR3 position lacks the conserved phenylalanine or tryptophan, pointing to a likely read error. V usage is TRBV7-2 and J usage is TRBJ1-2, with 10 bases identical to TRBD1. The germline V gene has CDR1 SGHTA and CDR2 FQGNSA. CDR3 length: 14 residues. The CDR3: CVSSRGTGDYGYTL. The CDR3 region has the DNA TGTGTCAGCAGCAGGGGGACAGGGGACTATGGCTACACCCTC.

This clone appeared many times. The CDR3: CASSPGGIAGSSYNEQFF. CDR3 nucleotide sequence: TGTGCCAGCAGCCCAGGGGGGATCGCGGGAAGCTCCTACAATGAGCAGTTCTTC. The rearrangement joins TRBV7-7 to TRBJ2-1; TRBD1 might be the D (7 bases). Deletions cut 5 bases from V and 0 bases from J, with 20 bases between. The CDR3 runs 18 residues. CDR1 and CDR2 (germline): SSHAT, FNYEAQ (reference sequence).

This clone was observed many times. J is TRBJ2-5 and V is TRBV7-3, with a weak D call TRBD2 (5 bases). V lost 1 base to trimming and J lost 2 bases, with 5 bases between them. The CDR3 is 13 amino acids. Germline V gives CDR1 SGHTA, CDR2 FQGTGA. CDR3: CASSLIAQETQYF. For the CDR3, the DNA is TGTGCCAGCAGCTTAATAGCGCAAGAGACCCAGTACTTC.

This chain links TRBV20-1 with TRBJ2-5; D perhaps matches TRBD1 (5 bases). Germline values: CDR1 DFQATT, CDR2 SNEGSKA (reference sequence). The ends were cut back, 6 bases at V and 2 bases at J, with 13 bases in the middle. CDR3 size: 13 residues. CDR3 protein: CSARATLQETQYF. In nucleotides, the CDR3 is TGCAGTGCCAGGGCAACCCTTCAAGAGACCCAGTACTTC.

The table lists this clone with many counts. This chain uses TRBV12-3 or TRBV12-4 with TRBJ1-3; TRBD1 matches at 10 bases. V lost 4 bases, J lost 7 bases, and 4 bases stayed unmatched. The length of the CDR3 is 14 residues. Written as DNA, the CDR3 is TGTGCCAGCAGTTACGGGACAGGGGCCAACACCATATATTTT. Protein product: CASSYGTGANTIYF.

As DNA, the CDR3 is TGTGCCAGCAGTTTACTCACAGCGAACACCGGGGAGCTGTTTTTT. Residues: CASSLLTANTGELFF. The chain employs TRBV12-3 or TRBV12-4 and TRBJ2-2; no firm D call. V was shortened by 2 bases and J by 0 bases, with 7 bases between the two germline ends. This CDR3 contains 15 residues.

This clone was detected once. The CDR3 DNA reads as TGCAGTGCTAGTTTGACTGAAGGGCGGGTGGCCCAGTACTTC. Translation gives CSASLTEGRVAQYF. The rearrangement uses TRBV20-1 and TRBJ2-5, with a weak D call TRBD2 (5 bases). V lost 3 bases and J 9 bases, leaving 20 bases between the germline ends. The CDR3 contains 14 residues. Germline values: CDR1 DFQATT, CDR2 SNEGSKA (reference sequence).

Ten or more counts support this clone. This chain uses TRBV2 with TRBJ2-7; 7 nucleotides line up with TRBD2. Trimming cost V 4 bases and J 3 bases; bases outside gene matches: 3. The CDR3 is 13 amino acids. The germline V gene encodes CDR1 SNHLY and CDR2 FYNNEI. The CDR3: CASSGGRGYEQYF. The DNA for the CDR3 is TGTGCCAGCAGTGGGGGGAGGGGCTACGAGCAGTACTTC.

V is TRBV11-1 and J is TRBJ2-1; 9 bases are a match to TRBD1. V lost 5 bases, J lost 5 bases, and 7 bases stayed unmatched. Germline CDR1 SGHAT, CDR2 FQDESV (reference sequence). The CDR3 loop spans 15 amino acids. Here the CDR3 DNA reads TGTGCCAGCAGCCGAACAGGGGGCCGGGACAATGAGCAGTTCTTC. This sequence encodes CASSRTGGRDNEQFF.